Detailed here is one T cell receptor (beta chain). Using immunoSEQ multiplex PCR, the repertoire was profiled, and TCRdb retains in-frame clones only, with some absent. The sample contains 62,000 or so clones, 88% of which appear only once. This record belongs to a study of blood T cell repertoires in COVID-19. V lost 4 bases to trimming and J lost 8 bases; unmatched junction nucleotides: 4. Germline V gene lookup returns CDR1 LNHNV and CDR2 YYDKDF (reference sequence). The CDR3 has 14 amino acids. The receptor was derived from a human donor in a cohort sampled during active COVID-19. This chain uses TRBV15 with TRBJ1-4; 10 positions agree with TRBD1. Sequencing was carried out using peripheral blood. CDR3 nucleotides: TGTGCCACCAGCACGACAGGGGGCGCGGAAAAACTGTTTTTT. It specifies CATSTTGGAEKLFF. The full variable domain, in which reference TRBV15 and TRBJ1-4 provide the parts outside the CDR3, is DAMVIQNPRYQVTQFGKPVTLSCSQTLNHNVMYWYQQKSSQAPKLLFHYYDKDFNNEADTPDNFQSRRPNTSFCFLDIRSPGLGDTAMYLCATSTTGGAEKLFFGSGTQLSVL.